This T cell receptor (beta chain) is drawn from a study of shared clonotypes between healthy human individuals. At the level of the study: Serving as donors were a couple of women and three men, whose ages spanned 18 to 49. Points from the study as a whole: The sharing of approximately 4.6% of naive CD4 clonotypes was seen across a handful of donors.

Worth noting for this clone: What it recognizes is unknown.

The deep-level immunoSEQ assay was used. Profiled with immunoSEQ multiplex PCR; TCRdb holds only in-frame clones, not every one. Among roughly 2.2 million clones listed, over 90% were seen once. Source material: naive CD4+ T cells from PBMCs. Stated subset: CD45RA+ positively selected. The TCR originated in a man aged 18 to 29 in good health. Some clones in this sample may be carry-over from other donors' samples.

The CDR3 coding sequence is TGTGCCAGCAGCCCGAAGGCCGGGACAGGCAATATCTACGAGCAGTACTTC. Residues: CASSPKAGTGNIYEQYF. The J gene is TRBJ2-7, the V gene TRBV5-4; 8 bases map to TRBD1. The CDR3 is 17 amino acids. In germline, CDR1 is SGHNT, CDR2 YYREEE (reference sequence). The V and J ends lost 4 bases and 3 bases, in that order; junction bases with no gene match: 15.